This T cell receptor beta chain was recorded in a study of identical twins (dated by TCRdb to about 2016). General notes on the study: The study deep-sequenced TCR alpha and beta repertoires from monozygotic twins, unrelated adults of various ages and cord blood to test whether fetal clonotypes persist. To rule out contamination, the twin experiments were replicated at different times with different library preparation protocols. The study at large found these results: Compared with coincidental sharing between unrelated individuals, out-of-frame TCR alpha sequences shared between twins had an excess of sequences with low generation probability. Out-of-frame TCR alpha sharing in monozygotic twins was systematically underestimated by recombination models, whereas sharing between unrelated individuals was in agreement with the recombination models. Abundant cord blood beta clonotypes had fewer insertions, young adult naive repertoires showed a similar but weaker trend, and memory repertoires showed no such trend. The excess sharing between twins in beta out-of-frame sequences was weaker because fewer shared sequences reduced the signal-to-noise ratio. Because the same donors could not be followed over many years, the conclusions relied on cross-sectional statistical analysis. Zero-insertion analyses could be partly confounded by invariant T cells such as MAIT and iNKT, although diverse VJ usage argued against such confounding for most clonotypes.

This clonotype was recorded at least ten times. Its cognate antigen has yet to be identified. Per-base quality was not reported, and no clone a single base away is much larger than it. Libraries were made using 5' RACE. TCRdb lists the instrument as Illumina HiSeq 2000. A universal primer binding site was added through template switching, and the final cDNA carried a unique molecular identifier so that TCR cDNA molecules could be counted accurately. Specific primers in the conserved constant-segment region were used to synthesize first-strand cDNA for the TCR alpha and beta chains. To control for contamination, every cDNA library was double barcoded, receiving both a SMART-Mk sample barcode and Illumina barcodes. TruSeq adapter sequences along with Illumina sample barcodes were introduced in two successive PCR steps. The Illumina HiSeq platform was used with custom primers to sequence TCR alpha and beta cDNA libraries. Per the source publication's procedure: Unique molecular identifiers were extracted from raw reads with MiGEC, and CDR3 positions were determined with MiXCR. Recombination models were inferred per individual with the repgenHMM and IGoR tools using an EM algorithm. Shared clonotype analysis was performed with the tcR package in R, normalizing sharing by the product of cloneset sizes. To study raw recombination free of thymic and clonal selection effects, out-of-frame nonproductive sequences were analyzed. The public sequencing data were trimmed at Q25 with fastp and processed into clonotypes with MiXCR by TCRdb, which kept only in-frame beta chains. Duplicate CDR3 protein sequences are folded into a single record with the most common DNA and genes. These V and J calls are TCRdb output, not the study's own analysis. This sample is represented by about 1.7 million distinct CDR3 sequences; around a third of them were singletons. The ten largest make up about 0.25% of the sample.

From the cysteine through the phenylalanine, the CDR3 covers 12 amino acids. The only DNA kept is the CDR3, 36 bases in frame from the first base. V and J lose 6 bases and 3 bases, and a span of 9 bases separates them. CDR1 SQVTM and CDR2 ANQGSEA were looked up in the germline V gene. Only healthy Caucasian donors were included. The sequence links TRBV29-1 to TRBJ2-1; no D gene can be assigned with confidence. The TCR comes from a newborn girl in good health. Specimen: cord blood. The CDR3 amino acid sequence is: CSVDHLYNEQFF. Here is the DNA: TGCAGCGTCGACCACCTCTACAATGAGCAGTTCTTC.